What follows is one T cell receptor (beta chain) and its context. The antigen remains undetermined. The data were produced by immunoSEQ multiplex PCR, yet TCRdb's version contains in-frame clones alone and is incomplete. The sample lists approximately 57,000 clones, approximately 90% occurring once. Each and every patient relapsed after autologous stem cell transplantation, and patients got differing brentuximab vedotin exposure. The sample belongs to a study of PD-1 blockade in classical Hodgkin lymphoma. Findings of the study overall: Significant TCR diversity gains by C4D1 occurred in CD4+ but not CD8+ cells. Patients were excluded if nivolumab began under 1 year after ASCT (the autologous transplant).

V was clipped by 2 bases and J by 2 bases, with 7 bases between them. Germline V gene sequence: CDR1 MNHNY, CDR2 SVGAGI (reference sequence). The length of the CDR3 is 13 residues. V gene TRBV6-6 combines with J gene TRBJ2-7, with D unclear. Sequencing used peripheral blood mononuclear cells (PBMCs), obtained before the second cycle of nivolumab. The TCR originated in a human donor with classical Hodgkin lymphoma. Here the CDR3 reads CASSYVGPYEQYF. The CDR3 DNA follows: TGTGCCAGCAGTTACGTGGGTCCCTACGAGCAGTACTTC.